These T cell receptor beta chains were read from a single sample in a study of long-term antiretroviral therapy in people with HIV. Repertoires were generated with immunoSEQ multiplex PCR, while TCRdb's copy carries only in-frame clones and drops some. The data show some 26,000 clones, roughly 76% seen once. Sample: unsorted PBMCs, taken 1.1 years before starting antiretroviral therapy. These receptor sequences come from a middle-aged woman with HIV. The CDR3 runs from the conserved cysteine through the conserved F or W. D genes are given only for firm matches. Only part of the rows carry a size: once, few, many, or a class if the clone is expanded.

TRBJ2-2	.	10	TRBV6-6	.	CASSSGELFF	TGTGCCAGCAGTTCCGGGGAGCTGTTTTTT
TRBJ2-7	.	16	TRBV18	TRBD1	CASSPPRIGQAYEQYF	TGTGCCAGCTCACCACCGAGGATCGGACAGGCCTACGAGCAGTACTTC
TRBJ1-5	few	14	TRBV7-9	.	CASSRDESNQPQHF	TGTGCCAGCAGCAGGGACGAAAGCAATCAGCCCCAGCATTTT
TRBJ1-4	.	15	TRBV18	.	CASSPPGQGYEKLFF	TGTGCCAGCTCACCACCAGGCCAGGGTTATGAAAAACTGTTTTTT
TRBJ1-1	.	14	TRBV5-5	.	CASRESGSGTEAFF	TGTGCCAGCAGGGAGAGTGGCTCAGGCACTGAAGCTTTCTTT
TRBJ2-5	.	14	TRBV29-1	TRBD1	CSVGKLGTEETQYF	TGCAGCGTTGGAAAGTTAGGGACAGAAGAGACCCAGTACTTC
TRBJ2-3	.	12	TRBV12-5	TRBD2	CASVTSGYTQYF	TGTGCTAGTGTCACTAGCGGATATACGCAGTATTTT
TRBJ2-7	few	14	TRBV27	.	CASSLNPIPGEQYF	TGTGCCAGCAGTTTAAATCCTATTCCGGGGGAGCAGTACTTC
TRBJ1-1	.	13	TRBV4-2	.	CASSPDAITEAFF	TGTGCCAGCAGCCCAGATGCGATCACTGAAGCTTTCTTT
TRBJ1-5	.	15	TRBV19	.	CASTWATRGSPPQHF	TGTGCCAGTACATGGGCCACCCGAGGGAGTCCGCCCCAGCATTTT
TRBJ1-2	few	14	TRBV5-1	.	CASSFFPGDYGYTF	TGCGCCAGCAGCTTTTTTCCAGGGGACTATGGCTACACCTTC
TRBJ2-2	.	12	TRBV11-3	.	CASSLPPGELFF	TGTGCCAGCAGCTTACCTCCCGGGGAGCTGTTTTTT
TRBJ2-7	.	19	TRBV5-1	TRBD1	CASSFEPQGARSWTGEQYF	TGCGCCAGCAGCTTCGAGCCACAGGGGGCGCGAAGTTGGACTGGCGAGCAGTACTTC
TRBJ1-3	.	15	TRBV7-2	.	CASSFAVGTRNTIYF	TGTGCCAGCAGCTTCGCCGTCGGGACTAGAAACACCATATATTTT
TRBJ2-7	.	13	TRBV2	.	CASSVPGTDEQYF	TGTGCCAGCAGTGTACCCGGGACGGACGAGCAGTACTTC
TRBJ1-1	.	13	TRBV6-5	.	CASSYRGPSEAFF	TGTGCCAGCAGTTACAGGGGACCCTCTGAAGCTTTCTTT
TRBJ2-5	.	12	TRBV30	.	CAWRTGGETQYF	TGTGCCTGGAGAACAGGCGGCGAGACCCAGTACTTC
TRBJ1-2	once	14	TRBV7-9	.	CASSPRDDNYGYTF	TGTGCCAGCAGCCCCCGGGACGATAACTATGGCTACACCTTC
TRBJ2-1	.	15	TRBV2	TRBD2	CASSETSGGWYEQFF	TGTGCCAGCAGTGAAACTAGCGGGGGGTGGTATGAGCAGTTCTTC
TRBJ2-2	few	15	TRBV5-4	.	CASSLPNMGTGELFF	TGTGCCAGCAGCTTACCGAACATGGGGACCGGGGAGCTGTTTTTT
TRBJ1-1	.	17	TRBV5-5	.	CASSLGTILTDSKEAFF	TGTGCCAGCAGCTTGGGAACTATCCTTACGGACAGTAAGGAAGCTTTCTTT
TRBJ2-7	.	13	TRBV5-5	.	CASSFYRPDEQYF	TGTGCCAGCAGCTTCTATCGCCCGGACGAGCAGTACTTC
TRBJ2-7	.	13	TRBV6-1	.	CASSEGALSEQYF	TGTGCCAGCAGTGAGGGGGCCCTCAGCGAGCAGTACTTC
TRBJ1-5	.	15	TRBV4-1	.	CASSQDEAGYQPQHF	TGCGCCAGCAGCCAAGATGAGGCGGGGTATCAGCCCCAGCATTTT